This T cell receptor beta chain was captured in a study of T cell repertoires in cytomegalovirus infection. Background on the study: Peptides in the study included HLA-C-restricted and HLA-B-restricted CMV epitopes. Shared public TCR beta signatures pointed to both CMV infection and a matching HLA type. Study-level findings and limits: Within the response measured ex vivo, HLA-C-restricted CMV-specific TCR beta clonotypes were dominant. Identification of carriers of CMV plus the relevant HLA was achieved through cumulative public TCR beta family frequency.

On this clonotype: Antigen unknown.

Germline V CDR1 and CDR2: DFQATT, SNEGSKA (reference sequence). This CDR3 contains 13 residues. V lost 6 bases, J lost 1 base, and 13 bases lay in between. TCRdb called the reads again in MiXCR, with one record for every CDR3 protein. The sample lists about 270,000 distinct CDR3 sequences, 22% seen once, with about 21% in the top ten. Source: cultured PBMCs, taken from culture after CMV antigen stimulation. This TCR derives from a human donor in good health (CMV status not recorded). Some clones in this sample may be carry-over from other donors' samples. V gene TRBV20-1 combines with J gene TRBJ2-7; TRBD1 is a possible D gene (6 bases). The CDR3 reads CSAPAQGSYEQYF. CDR3 in DNA: TGCAGTGCCCCCGCACAGGGATCCTACGAGCAGTACTTC.